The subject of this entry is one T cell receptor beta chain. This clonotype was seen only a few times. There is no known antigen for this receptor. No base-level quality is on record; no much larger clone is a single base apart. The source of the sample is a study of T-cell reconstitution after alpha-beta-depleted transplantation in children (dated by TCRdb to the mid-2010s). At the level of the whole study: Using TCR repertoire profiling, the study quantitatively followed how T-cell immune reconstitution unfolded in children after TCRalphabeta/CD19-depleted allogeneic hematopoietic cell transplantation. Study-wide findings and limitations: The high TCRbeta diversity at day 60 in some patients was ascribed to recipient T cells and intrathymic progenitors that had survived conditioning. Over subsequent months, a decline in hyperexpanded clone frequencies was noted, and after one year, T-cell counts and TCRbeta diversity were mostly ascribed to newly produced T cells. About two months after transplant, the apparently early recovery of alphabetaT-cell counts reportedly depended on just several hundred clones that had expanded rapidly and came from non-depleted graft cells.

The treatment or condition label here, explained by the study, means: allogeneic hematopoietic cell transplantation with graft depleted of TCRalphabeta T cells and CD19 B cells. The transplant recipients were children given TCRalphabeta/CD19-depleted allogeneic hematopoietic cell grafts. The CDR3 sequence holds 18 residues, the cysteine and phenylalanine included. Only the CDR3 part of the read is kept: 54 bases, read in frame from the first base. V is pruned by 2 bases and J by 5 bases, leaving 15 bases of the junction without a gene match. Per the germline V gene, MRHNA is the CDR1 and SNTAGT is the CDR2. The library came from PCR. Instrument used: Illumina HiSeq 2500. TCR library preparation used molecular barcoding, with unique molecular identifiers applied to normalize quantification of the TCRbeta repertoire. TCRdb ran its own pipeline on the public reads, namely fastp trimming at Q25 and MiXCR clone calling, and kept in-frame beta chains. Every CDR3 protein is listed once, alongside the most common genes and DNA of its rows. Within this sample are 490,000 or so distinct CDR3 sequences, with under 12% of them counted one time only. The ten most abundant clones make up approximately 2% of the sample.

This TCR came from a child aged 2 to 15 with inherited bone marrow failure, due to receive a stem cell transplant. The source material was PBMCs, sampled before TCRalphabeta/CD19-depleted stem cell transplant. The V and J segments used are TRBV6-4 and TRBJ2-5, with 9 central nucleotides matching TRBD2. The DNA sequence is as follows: TGTGCCAGCAGTGACCACCCGGTTAGCGGGAGAAATCGGGAGACCCAGTACTTC. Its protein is CASSDHPVSGRNRETQYF.